This entry features one TCR beta chain sequence. This entry comes from a study of blood T cell repertoires in COVID-19. Trimming shortened V by 1 base and J by 1 base, and 10 bases separated the two germline ends. Germline V gene sequence: CDR1 MGHRA, CDR2 YSYEKL. This CDR3 is 16 amino acids long. Under the authors' procedure: Amplification from reference gene primers served as the basis for estimated nucleated cell counts. Clones were read by immunoSEQ multiplex PCR, and TCRdb kept only the in-frame ones, dropping some. Clone size and V and J calls were adopted from that table, with D and trimming inferred from the DNA. This table has around 170,000 clones, around 80% appearing once.

The TCR originated in a man aged 55 to 69 who had been exposed to COVID-19. The sequencing input was PBMCs or T cells enriched from blood (not recorded which). The V gene is TRBV4-1, the J gene TRBJ2-2, with D unresolved. CDR3 bases: TGCGCCAGCAGCCAAGTTGTCCGCGAGAACACCGGGGAGCTGTTTTTT. This gives the protein CASSQVVRENTGELFF.